This TCR beta chain came from a study of T cell responses to AZD1222 COVID-19 vaccine. The study's findings and limits: Clonal diversity was possibly underestimated, and the donors were mostly white British, with more females. Among vaccine-associated CD4 TCRs, coverage spanned spike, with dominance at 160-218 and 743-854.

Libraries were prepared by immunoSEQ multiplex PCR; TCRdb keeps only in-frame clonotypes and omits some of them. The repertoire includes 200,000 to 250,000 clones, roughly 94% of them detected once, and over 1.5% sits in the top ten. Germline V gene lookup returns CDR1 SGHKS and CDR2 YYEKEE (reference sequence). Trimming left V 0 bases short and J 4 bases short, with 10 bases between. This CDR3 has 14 amino acids. As concerns this clone: Its antigen is currently unknown.

The specimen was peripheral blood, collected 28 days after the second dose of the MenACWY control vaccine. The chain has TRBV5-5 and TRBJ1-1, with unresolved D. This TCR derives from an adult who received the MenACWY meningococcal vaccine as a control. In DNA, the CDR3 is TGTGCCAGCAGCTTGGAGGCCGGGCCCACTGAAGCTTTCTTT. It is translated as CASSLEAGPTEAFF.